These 2 T cell receptor beta chains share one sample of origin, sequenced in a study of CD8 T cells in Susac syndrome (dated by TCRdb to between 2017 and 2020). Receptor libraries were prepared by the immunoSEQ multiplex PCR assay. RNA was extracted with the RNeasy kit and roughly 0.45 to 1 ug was reverse transcribed using random hexamers. TCRdb handled the public reads itself, with Q25 trimming in fastp and clone calling in MiXCR, and kept productive beta chains. Each entry merges the rows of one CDR3 protein and shows their most common DNA and genes. The sample profile shows tens of thousands of distinct CDR3 sequences; approximately 94% of them were found once. Less than 0.3% of the sample lies in the top ten. Material for sequencing was CD8+ T cells from PBMCs. These receptors were collected from a human donor in good health.

The gene calls are TRBV5-6 and TRBJ2-1; TRBD1 matches 8 bases. The J segment lost 7 bases and the V segment lost 4 bases, leaving 7 bases of the junction unmatched. CDR3 length: 14 residues. Germline values: CDR1 SGHDT, CDR2 YYEEEE. CDR3 sequence reads: CASSPSDRGNEQFF. CDR3 nucleotides: TGTGCCAGCAGCCCATCCGACAGGGGAAATGAGCAGTTCTTC.

This chain links TRBV6-5 with TRBJ2-7; D might be TRBD2 (6 bases). Germline V gene lookup returns CDR1 MNHEY and CDR2 SVGAGI. This CDR3 is 13 amino acids long. With 2 bases removed from V and 6 bases from J, the gap between germline ends came to 11 bases. The CDR3 spells CASSYHDSGEQYV. CDR3 bases: TGTGCCAGCAGTTACCACGATAGCGGCGAGCAGTACGTC.